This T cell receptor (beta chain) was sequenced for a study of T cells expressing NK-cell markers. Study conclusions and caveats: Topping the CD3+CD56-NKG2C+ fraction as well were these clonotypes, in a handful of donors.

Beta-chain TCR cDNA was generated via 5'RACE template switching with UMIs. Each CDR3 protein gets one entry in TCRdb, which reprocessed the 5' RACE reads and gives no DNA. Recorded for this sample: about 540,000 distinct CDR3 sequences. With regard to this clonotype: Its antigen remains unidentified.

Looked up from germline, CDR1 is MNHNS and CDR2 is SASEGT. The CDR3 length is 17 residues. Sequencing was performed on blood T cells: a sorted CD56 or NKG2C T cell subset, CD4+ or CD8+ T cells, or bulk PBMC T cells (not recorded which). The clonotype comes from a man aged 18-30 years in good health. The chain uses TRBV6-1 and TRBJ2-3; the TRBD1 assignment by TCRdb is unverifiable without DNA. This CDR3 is CASSPSGTGIIADTQYF.